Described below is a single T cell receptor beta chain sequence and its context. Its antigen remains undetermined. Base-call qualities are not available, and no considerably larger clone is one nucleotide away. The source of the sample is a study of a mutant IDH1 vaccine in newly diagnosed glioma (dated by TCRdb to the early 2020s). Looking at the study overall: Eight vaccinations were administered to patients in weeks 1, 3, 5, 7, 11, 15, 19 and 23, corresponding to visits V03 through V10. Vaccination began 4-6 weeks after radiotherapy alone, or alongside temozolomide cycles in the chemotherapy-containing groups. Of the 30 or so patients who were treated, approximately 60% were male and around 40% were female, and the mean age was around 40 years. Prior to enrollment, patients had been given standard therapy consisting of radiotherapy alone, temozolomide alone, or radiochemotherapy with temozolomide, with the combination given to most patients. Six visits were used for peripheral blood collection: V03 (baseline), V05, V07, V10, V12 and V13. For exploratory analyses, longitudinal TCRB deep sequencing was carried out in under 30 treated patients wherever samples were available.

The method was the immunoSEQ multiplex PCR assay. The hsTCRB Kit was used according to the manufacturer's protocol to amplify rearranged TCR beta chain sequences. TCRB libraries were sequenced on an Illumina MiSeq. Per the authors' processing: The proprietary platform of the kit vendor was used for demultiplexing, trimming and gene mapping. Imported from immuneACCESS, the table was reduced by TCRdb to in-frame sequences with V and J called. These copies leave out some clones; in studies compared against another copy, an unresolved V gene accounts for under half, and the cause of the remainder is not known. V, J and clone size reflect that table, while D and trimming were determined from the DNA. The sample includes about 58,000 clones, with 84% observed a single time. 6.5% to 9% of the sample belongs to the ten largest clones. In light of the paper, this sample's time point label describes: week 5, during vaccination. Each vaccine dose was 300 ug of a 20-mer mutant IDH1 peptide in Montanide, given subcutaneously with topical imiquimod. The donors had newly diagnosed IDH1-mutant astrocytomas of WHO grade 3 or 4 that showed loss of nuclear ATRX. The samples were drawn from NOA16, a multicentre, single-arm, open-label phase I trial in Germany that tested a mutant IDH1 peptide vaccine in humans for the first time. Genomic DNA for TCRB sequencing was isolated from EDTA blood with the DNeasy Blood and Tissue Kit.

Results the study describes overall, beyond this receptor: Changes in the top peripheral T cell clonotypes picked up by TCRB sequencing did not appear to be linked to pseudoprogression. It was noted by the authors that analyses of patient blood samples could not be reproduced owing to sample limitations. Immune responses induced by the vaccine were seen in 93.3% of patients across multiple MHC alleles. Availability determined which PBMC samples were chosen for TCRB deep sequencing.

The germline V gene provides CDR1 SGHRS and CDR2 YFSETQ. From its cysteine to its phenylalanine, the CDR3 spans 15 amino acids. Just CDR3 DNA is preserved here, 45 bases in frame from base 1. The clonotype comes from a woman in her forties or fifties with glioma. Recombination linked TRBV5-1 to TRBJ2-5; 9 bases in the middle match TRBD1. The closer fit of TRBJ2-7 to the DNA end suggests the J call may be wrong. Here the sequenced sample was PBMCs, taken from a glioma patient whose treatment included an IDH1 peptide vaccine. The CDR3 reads CASSLGDRASGEQYF. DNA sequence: TGCGCCAGCAGCCTGGGGGACAGGGCCTCCGGCGAGCAGTACTTC.